This T cell receptor (beta chain) is from a study of PD-1 blockade in classical Hodgkin lymphoma (dated by TCRdb to between 2020 and 2021). A note on the overall study: Nivolumab dosing was 3 mg/kg intravenously every 2 weeks, continuing until either disease progression or unacceptable toxicity. A peripheral blood immune signature of response to PD-1 blockade in classical Hodgkin lymphoma was defined using TCR beta sequencing and CyTOF.

V lost 8 bases and J lost 9 bases; the stretch between them is 16 bases long. Via the germline V gene, CDR1 is SNHLY and CDR2 FYNNEI. Including cysteine and phenylalanine, the CDR3 has 13 amino acids. Just CDR3 DNA is preserved here, 39 bases in frame from base 1. Overall study results and their limits: Trial patients achieving complete response had baseline diversity similar to newly diagnosed patients, whereas partial responders and progressors had significantly lower diversity. Baseline TCR diversity was reported as lower in newly diagnosed patients than in healthy donors, and lower still in relapsed/refractory patients. A significant rise by C4D1 was seen in CD4+ but not CD8+ TCR diversity (p=0.0027 vs p=0.16), with the rise being most apparent in complete responders (p=0.02). Diversity was lower in patients who began nivolumab less than 1 year after ASCT, so these patients were left out of later analyses to avoid confounding by immune reconstitution. The study was restricted to a single clinical trial cohort, and the causes of repertoire differences, possibly disease activity or prior therapy, were left undefined.

Only one count was recorded for this clone. Its target antigen remains unknown. The record has no base qualities; no much larger clone is one base away. Sample time point, as interpreted from the label and publication: cycle 2 day 1 (C2D1) of nivolumab. Every trial patient had relapsed after autologous stem cell transplantation, and cohorts A, B and C differed in prior brentuximab vedotin exposure. The trial cohort comprised around 60 patients with relapsed/refractory classical Hodgkin lymphoma whose best overall responses were complete response, partial response or progressive disease. Single-agent nivolumab was administered to trial patients in the multi-cohort phase II CheckMate 205 trial. An independent review committee assessed best overall response by applying the 2007 International Working Group response criteria. Trial PBMCs were collected just before the start of nivolumab (C1D1) and during therapy at cycle 2 day 1 and cycle 4 day 1. Peripheral blood was collected in 8 mL Vacutainer Cell Preparation Tubes, from which PBMCs were isolated by centrifugation and then cryopreserved.

Genomic DNA was isolated using the Qiagen DNeasy kit from unsorted PBMCs as well as from negatively selected CD4+ and CD8+ fractions. Using primers that anneal to V and J segments, immunoSEQ multiplex PCR amplified the TCR beta CDR3 regions. Amplification bias was minimized using a synthetic immune receptor repertoire, and residual bias was removed computationally after sequencing. As for the authors' bioinformatics: Repertoire diversity was quantified as the Shannon entropy index using custom Python scripts. The unsorted, CD4+ and CD8+ repertoires were each analyzed separately, with the exception of combined analyses, where CD4+ and CD8+ sequences were merged in silico. Clonal expansion was defined as at least a 2-fold frequency increase after treatment relative to C1D1, with a pseudocount of 0.5 for undetected baseline clones. Clones with 0 or 1 copy at C1D1 were defined as singleton clones, while clones with 2 or more copies were defined as non-singleton clones. Clones expanded in unsorted samples were labelled as CD4+, CD8+ or unknown by matching protein sequences in sorted samples from the same patient. Wilcoxon tests were applied to paired samples to test diversity changes from C1D1 to C4D1. In TCRdb, the immuneACCESS table is reduced to in-frame sequences with V and J assigned. These tables do not hold every clone; where another copy was compared, an unresolved V gene accounts for under half, and the others remain unexplained. V, J and clone size are taken as reported in that table, and D and trimming were inferred from the DNA itself. The sample includes approximately 99,000 clones, with roughly nine tenths observed a single time. The ten largest clones take up 15% to 20% of the sample.

The chain uses TRBV2 and TRBJ2-2; D gene: possibly TRBD1, on 6 matching bases. Material: peripheral blood mononuclear cells (PBMCs), obtained before the second cycle of nivolumab. The clonotype was recovered from a human donor with classical Hodgkin lymphoma. The base sequence is TGTGCCAGCTGGGACACAGGGTGGCGGGAGCTGTTTTTT. It specifies CASWDTGWRELFF. The CDR3 plus the reference TRBV2 and TRBJ2-2 genes for the other parts give the full variable domain: EPEVTQTPSHQVTQMGQEVILRCVPISNHLYFYWYRQILGQKVEFLVSFYNNEISEKSEIFDDQFSVERPDGSNFTLKIRSTKLEDSAMYFCASWDTGWRELFFGEGSRLTVL.